This TCR beta chain was observed in a study of beta chain features in type 1 diabetes. One heparinised draw, averaging around 120 mL, was taken per donor. Researchers reported sorting CD4+ naive, central memory, regulatory and stem cell-like memory cells via CD45RO/CCR7/CD25/CD127/CD95/CD27. Sequenced material consisted of expressed TCRB transcripts (all of the isolated RNA was reverse transcribed). The table came from immunoSEQ multiplex PCR; TCRdb's copy has only in-frame clones and leaves some out. Of 550,000 to 850,000 clones in the sample, about an eighth were seen once. V gave up 3 bases and J gave up 5 bases, with 7 bases separating them. Per the germline V gene, CDR1 is SGHVS and CDR2 is FQNEAQ. The CDR3 contains 12 residues. In its sample, this clone was seen a few times. The antigen is unknown. Study-wide findings and caveats: The similarity of naive, central memory and Treg TCRB repertoires appeared greater among patients than among healthy donors. TCRB CDR3 length was moderately but significantly reduced in all four CD4+ subsets of Type 1 diabetes patients.

This TCR was recovered from a man in his late teens or twenties with type 1 diabetes. The V gene is TRBV7-8, the J gene TRBJ1-2; maybe TRBD1 (6 bases). The sample was naive CD4+ T cells from blood. The CDR3 sequence is CASSLDSYGYTF. The CDR3 bases are TGTGCCAGCAGCTTGGACAGTTATGGCTACACCTTC.